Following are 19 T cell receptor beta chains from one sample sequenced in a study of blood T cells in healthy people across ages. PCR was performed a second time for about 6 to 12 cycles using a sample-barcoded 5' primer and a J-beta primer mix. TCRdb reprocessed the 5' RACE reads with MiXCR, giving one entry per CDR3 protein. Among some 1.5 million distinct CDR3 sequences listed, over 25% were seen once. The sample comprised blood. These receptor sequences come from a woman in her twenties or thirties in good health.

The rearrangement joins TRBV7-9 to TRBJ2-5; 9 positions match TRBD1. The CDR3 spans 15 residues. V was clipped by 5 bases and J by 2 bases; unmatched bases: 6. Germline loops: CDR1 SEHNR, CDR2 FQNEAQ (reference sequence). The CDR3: CASSVGTGLQETQYF. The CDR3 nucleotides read TGTGCCAGCAGCGTCGGGACAGGGTTACAAGAGACCCAGTACTTC.

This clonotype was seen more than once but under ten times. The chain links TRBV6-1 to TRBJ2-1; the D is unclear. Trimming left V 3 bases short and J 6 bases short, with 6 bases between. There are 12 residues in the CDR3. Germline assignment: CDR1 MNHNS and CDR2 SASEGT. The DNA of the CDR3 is TGTGCCAGCAGTGATTATACCAATGAGCAGTTCTTC. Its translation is CASSDYTNEQFF.

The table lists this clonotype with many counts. DNA of the CDR3: TGCGCCAGAGGGACAGACTCCTACGAGCAGTACTTC. Translation gives CARGTDSYEQYF. The V call is TRBV5-1, the J call TRBJ2-7; 7 bases fit TRBD1. Germline loops: CDR1 SGHRS, CDR2 YFSETQ. V trimming: 8 bases; J trimming: 0 bases; junction bases outside the gene matches: 2. This CDR3 has 12 amino acids.

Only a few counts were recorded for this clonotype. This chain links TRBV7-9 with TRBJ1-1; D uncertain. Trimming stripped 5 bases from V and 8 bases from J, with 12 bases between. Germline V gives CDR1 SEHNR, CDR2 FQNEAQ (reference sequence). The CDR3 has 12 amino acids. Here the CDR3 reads CASSQPPVEAFF. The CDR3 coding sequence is TGTGCCAGCAGCCAGCCCCCCGTCGAAGCTTTCTTT.

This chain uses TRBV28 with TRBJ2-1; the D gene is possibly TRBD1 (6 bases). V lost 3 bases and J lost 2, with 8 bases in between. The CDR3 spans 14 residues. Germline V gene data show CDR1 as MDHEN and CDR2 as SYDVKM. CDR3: CASSFGQTYNEQFF. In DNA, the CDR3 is TGTGCCAGCAGTTTCGGACAGACCTACAATGAGCAGTTCTTC.

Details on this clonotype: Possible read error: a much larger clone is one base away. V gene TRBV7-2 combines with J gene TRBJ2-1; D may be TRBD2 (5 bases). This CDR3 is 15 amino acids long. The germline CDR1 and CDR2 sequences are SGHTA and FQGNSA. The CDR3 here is CAGSLSASRYNEQFF. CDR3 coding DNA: TGTGCCGGCAGCTTATCCGCTAGCAGATACAATGAGCAGTTCTTC.

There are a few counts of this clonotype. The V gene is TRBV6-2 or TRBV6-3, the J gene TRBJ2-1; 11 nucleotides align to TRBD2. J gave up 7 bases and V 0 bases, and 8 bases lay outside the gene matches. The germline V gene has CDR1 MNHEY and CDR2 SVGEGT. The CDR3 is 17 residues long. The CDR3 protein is CASSYSLRLAGRNEQFF. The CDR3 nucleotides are TGTGCCAGCAGTTACTCGCTGCGACTAGCGGGACGAAATGAGCAGTTCTTC.

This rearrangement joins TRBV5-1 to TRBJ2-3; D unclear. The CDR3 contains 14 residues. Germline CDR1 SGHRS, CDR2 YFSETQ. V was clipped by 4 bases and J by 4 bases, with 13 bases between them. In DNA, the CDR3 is TGCGCCAGCAGCGTGATGGTAGCATCAGATACGCAGTATTTT. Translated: CASSVMVASDTQYF.

The CDR3 loop is CASKQGTSPLHF. The CDR3 coding sequence is TGTGCCAGCAAACAGGGTACTTCACCCCTCCACTTT. The V call is TRBV2, the J call TRBJ1-6, with D possibly being TRBD1 (6 bases). Germline assignment: CDR1 SNHLY and CDR2 FYNNEI. There are 12 residues in the CDR3. V lost 7 bases to trimming and J lost 9 bases, with 10 bases between them.

Here the CDR3 DNA reads TGCAGTGGTAACTCCGGGGGGCATTCACCCCTCCACTTT. This encodes CSGNSGGHSPLHF. The gene calls are TRBV20-1 and TRBJ1-6; perhaps TRBD1 as D (6 bases). The V end was cut by 7 bases, the J end by 8 bases, with 15 bases between. CDR1 DFQATT and CDR2 SNEGSKA come from the germline V gene (reference sequence). This CDR3 has 13 residues.

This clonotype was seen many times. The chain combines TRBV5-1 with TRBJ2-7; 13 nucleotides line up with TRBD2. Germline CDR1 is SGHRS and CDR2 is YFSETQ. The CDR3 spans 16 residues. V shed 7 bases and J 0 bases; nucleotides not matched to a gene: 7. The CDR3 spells CASSGLAGLSSYEQYF. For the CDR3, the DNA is TGCGCCAGCTCGGGACTAGCGGGACTAAGCTCCTACGAGCAGTACTTC.

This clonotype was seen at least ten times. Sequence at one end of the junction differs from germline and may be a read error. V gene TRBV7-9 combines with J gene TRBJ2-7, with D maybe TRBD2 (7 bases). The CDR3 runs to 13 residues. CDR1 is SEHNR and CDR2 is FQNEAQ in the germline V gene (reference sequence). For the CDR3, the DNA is TGCGCCAGCAGCACCGGGGGGCCCTACGAGCAGTACTTC. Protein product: CASSTGGPYEQYF.

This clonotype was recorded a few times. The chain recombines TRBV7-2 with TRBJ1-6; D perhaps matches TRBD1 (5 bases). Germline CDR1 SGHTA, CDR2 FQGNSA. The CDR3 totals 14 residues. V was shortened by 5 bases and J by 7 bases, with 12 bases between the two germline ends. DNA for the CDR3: TGTGCCAGCAGCAAGGGACGGCTCAATTCACCCCTCCACTTT. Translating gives CASSKGRLNSPLHF. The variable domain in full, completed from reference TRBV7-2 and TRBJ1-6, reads GAGVSQSPSNKVTEKGKDVELRCDPISGHTALYWYRQSLGQGLEFLIYFQGNSAPDKSGLPSDRFSAERTGGSVSTLTIQRTQQEDSAVYLCASSKGRLNSPLHFGNGTRLTVT.

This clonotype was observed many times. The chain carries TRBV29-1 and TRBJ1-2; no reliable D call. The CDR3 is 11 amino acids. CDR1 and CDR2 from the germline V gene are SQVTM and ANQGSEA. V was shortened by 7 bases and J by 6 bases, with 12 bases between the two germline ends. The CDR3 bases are TGCAGCGGGTTTGGGGAGAATGGCTACACCTTC. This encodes CSGFGENGYTF.

For the CDR3, the DNA is TGCGCCAGCAGCCAAGAGGAGCTAGCGGGAGATACGCAGTATTTT. Translation gives CASSQEELAGDTQYF. The chain combines TRBV4-3 with TRBJ2-3; 8 bases match TRBD2. Trimming at V came to 0 bases and at J to 5 bases, leaving 4 bases not matched to a gene. Germline V lookup: CDR1 LGHNA, CDR2 YSLEER. The CDR3 sequence is 15 residues long.

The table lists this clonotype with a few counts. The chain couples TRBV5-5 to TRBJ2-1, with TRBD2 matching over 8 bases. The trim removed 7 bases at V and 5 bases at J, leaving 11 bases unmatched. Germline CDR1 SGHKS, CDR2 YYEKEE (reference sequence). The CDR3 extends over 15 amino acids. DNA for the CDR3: TGTGCCAGCCGGGGGAGGACTAGCCCGGACAATGAGCAGTTCTTC. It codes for CASRGRTSPDNEQFF.

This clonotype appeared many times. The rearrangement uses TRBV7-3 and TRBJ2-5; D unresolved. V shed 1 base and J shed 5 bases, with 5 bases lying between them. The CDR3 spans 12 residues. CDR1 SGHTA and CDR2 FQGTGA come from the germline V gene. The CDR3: CASSLNGETQYF. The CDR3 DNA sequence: TGTGCCAGCAGCTTAAACGGGGAGACCCAGTACTTC.

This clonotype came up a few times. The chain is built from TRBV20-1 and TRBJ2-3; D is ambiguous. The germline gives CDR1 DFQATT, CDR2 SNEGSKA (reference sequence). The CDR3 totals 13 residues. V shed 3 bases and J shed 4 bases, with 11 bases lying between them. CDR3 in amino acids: CSASPAAPDTQYF. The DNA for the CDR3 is TGCAGTGCTAGTCCGGCCGCTCCAGATACGCAGTATTTT.

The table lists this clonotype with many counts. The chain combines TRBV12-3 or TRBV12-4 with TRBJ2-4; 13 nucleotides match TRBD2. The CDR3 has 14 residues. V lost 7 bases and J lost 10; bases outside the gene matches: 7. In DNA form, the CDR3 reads TGTGCCAGCACCTCGGGACTAGCGGGGAGGATTCAGTACTTC. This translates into CASTSGLAGRIQYF.